This is a list of T cell receptor beta chains from one sample in a study of tumor-infiltrating lymphocytes in oesophageal squamous cell carcinoma. MiXCR was run by TCRdb on the PCR reads, yielding one entry per CDR3 protein. The sample has fewer than 20,000 distinct CDR3 sequences, 40% to 55% seen once. The sequenced sample was normal esophageal tissue next to the tumor. All receptors derive from a female donor with esophageal squamous cell carcinoma. Each CDR3 is given with its conserved first and last residue. A D gene is named only where the DNA matches it firmly. The size entry is marked missing in some rows and otherwise reads once, few, many or a size class.

NA TRBD2 TRBJ2-7 TRBV2 TGTGCCAGCAGTGCCCGACTAGCGGGATACTACAATGAGCAGTACTTC CASSARLAGYYNEQYF
few NA TRBJ1-6 TRBV2 TGTGCCAGCAGTGAATTTGGGGCATTGGGTTCACCCCTCCACTTT CASSEFGALGSPLHF
NA NA TRBJ2-1 TRBV20-1 TGCAGTGCTAGAGAGGGCAGGAGCCGGTACAATGAGCAGTTCTTC CSAREGRSRYNEQFF
NA TRBD2 TRBJ2-1 TRBV11-2 TGTGCCAGCAGCTTCCGGACTAGCGGATCGGATGAGCAGTTCTTC CASSFRTSGSDEQFF
medium-sized NA TRBJ2-7 TRBV7-7 TGTGCTAGCAGCTTAGCAGCAGGAACCTCCTACGAGCAGTACTTC CASSLAAGTSYEQYF
NA TRBD2 TRBJ2-1 TRBV10-3 TGTGCCATCAAACAGACTAGCGGGAGGAATGAGCAGTTCTTC CAIKQTSGRNEQFF
medium-sized NA TRBJ2-6 TRBV7-9 TGTGCCAGCAGCCCCCCTATTTCTGGGGCCAACGTCCTGACTTTC CASSPPISGANVLTF
many NA TRBJ2-2 TRBV4-1 TGCGCCAGCACCCTATCGATGGGCACCGGGGAGCTGTTTTTT CASTLSMGTGELFF
NA NA TRBJ2-2 TRBV6-2/TRBV6-3 TGTGCCAGCAGTTACTCAGGGATAACCGGGGAGCTGTTTTTT CASSYSGITGELFF
NA TRBD1 TRBJ2-3 TRBV7-9 TGTGCCAGCAGCTTAGGACAGGGTAAAGATACGCAGTATTTT CASSLGQGKDTQYF
once NA TRBJ2-7 TRBV12-3/TRBV12-4 TGTGCCAGCAGTTTTGTTGGGAGCGAGCAGTACTTC CASSFVGSEQYF
NA TRBD2 TRBJ2-5 TRBV7-2 TGTGCCAGCAGCTTAGACGGGACTAGGAGGGCTGTTGAGCAGTACTTC CASSLDGTRRAVEQYF
medium-sized NA TRBJ1-1 TRBV7-6 TGTGCCAGCAGCTCATCCCGGACTACTGAAGCTTTCTTT CASSSSRTTEAFF
NA NA TRBJ2-6 TRBV28 TGTGCCAGCAAACGGGGGCTGAGCTCTGGGGCCAACGTCCTGACTTTC CASKRGLSSGANVLTF
NA NA TRBJ2-3 TRBV6-1 TGTGCCAGCAGCTGGGGGGGAGGGGGACGCACAGATACGCAGTATTTT CASSWGGGGRTDTQYF
many NA TRBJ1-1 TRBV19 TGTGCCAGTAGTATAAACAGTAACACTGAAGCTTTCTTT CASSINSNTEAFF
many TRBD1 TRBJ1-1 TRBV10-3 TGTGCCATCAGCATGACAGGGGACACTGAAGCTTTCTTT CAISMTGDTEAFF
many TRBD2 TRBJ2-7 TRBV18 TGTGCCAGCTCATCCACTGAACCGGGACTAGCGGGAGGATCGTACGAGCAGTACTTC CASSSTEPGLAGGSYEQYF
NA NA TRBJ2-5 TRBV10-3 TGTGCCATCAAAGCCCCAAGTTTGGGGACCCAGTACTTC CAIKAPSLGTQYF
NA NA TRBJ2-7 TRBV12-3/TRBV12-4 TGTGCCAGCAGTATATCTAGCTCCTACGAGCAGTACTTC CASSISSSYEQYF
NA NA TRBJ2-7 TRBV20-1 TGCAGTGCTTCGAATTCCGGGGCCTACGAGCAGTACTTC CSASNSGAYEQYF
NA NA TRBJ2-7 TRBV19 TGTGCCAGTAGCTCCAGGGATTCCTACGAGCAGTACTTC CASSSRDSYEQYF
NA NA TRBJ2-7 TRBV6-1 TGTGCCAGCAGTGAATTGCCAGGGAGCTCCTACGAGCAGTACTTC CASSELPGSSYEQYF
few NA TRBJ1-1 TRBV7-3 TGTGCCAGCAGCTTAGACAGGCTCACTGAAGCTTTCTTT CASSLDRLTEAFF
many TRBD2 TRBJ2-7 TRBV7-2 TGTGCCAGCAGCTCCGGACTAGCGGGAGCGTCTATCTCCTACGAGCAGTACTTC CASSSGLAGASISYEQYF
few NA TRBJ2-5 TRBV7-3 TGTGCCAGCAGCCTTGGTGCGCAAGAGACCCAGTACTTC CASSLGAQETQYF
many NA TRBJ2-5 TRBV5-1 TGCGCCAGCAGCCAGAGACCCCTGACTGAGGAGACCCAGTACTTC CASSQRPLTEETQYF
many TRBD1 TRBJ2-4 TRBV6-6 TGTGCCAGCAGTTACTCGGACAGGACGCTAGCCAAAAACATTCAGTACTTC CASSYSDRTLAKNIQYF
NA NA TRBJ1-1 TRBV6-6 TGTGCCAGCAGTTACTCGACGGGGGGCCACGAAGCTTTCTTT CASSYSTGGHEAFF
medium-sized TRBD2 TRBJ2-7 TRBV7-8 TGTGCCAGCAGGCCTAGCGGGAGGGCCGTTTACGAGCAGTACTTC CASRPSGRAVYEQYF
many TRBD1 TRBJ2-7 TRBV28 TGTGCCAGCAGTTCGACCGGGACAGGGTCCTACGAGCAGTACTTC CASSSTGTGSYEQYF
many NA TRBJ1-2 TRBV7-5 NA CISVPEAGGGNYGYTF
many TRBD1 TRBJ2-1 TRBV7-2 TGTGCCAGCAGCTTAAGGACAGGCCGTAACGATGAGCAGTTCTTC CASSLRTGRNDEQFF
NA NA TRBJ2-5 TRBV7-4 TGTGCAGGGGAAGGGGATAATTCACCCCTCCACTTC CAGEGDNSPLHF
NA NA TRBJ2-1 TRBV23-1 TGCGCCAGCAGTCAAGCCAGGGCCGTTGATGAGCAGTTCTTC CASSQARAVDEQFF
many TRBD1 TRBJ1-2 TRBV10-3 TGTGCCGTCAGTATCTCAGGGGGCGCGAAAGGCTACACCTTC CAVSISGGAKGYTF
few TRBD2 TRBJ2-3 TRBV7-2 TGTGCCAGCAGCTTAATCGGGACTAGAAATTCGCAGTATTTT CASSLIGTRNSQYF
many NA TRBJ1-2 TRBV11-2 TGTGCCAGCACCTCACAGGGCCCCTATGGCTACACCTTC CASTSQGPYGYTF
few TRBD2 TRBJ2-2 TRBV10-3 TGTGCCATCAGTGTGTCTTCTAGCGGGAGGAACACCGGGGAGCTGTTTTTT CAISVSSSGRNTGELFF
NA NA TRBJ2-5 TRBV7-3 TGTGCCAGCAGCTTCGGCCGCGAAGAGACCCAGTACTTC CASSFGREETQYF
many NA TRBJ2-1 TRBV7-8 TGTGCCAGCAGCCGGGACGGTCAGAGCTCCTACAATGAGCAGTTCTTC CASSRDGQSSYNEQFF
NA TRBD1 TRBJ2-3 TRBV7-8 TGTGCCAGCAGCGCGGACAGGGAATATACGCAGTATTTT CASSADREYTQYF
NA NA TRBJ2-7 TRBV7-6 TGTGCCAGCCGATTCCCCGCCCAGTACTTC CASRFPAQYF
many TRBD2 TRBJ2-7 TRBV12-3/TRBV12-4 TGTGCCAGCAGTTTGGCTAGCGGGTCCTACGAGCAGTACTTC CASSLASGSYEQYF
few NA TRBJ1-1 TRBV4-3 TGCGCCAGCAGCCAAGAACGAGGGGCAGGCACTGAAGCTTTCTTT CASSQERGAGTEAFF
medium-sized NA TRBJ2-3 TRBV12-3/TRBV12-4 TGTGCCAGCAGTTACCTCACGGGAGCCGCTTCGGGCACAGATACGCAGTATTTT CASSYLTGAASGTDTQYF
NA TRBD2 TRBJ2-1 TRBV12-3/TRBV12-4 TGTGCCAGCAGTAATCTTTTAGCGGGAGCGTTCTTC CASSNLLAGAFF
many TRBD1 TRBJ1-2 TRBV28 TGTGCCAGCAGTTCAGACGACAGGGAGGTCTATGGCTACACCTTC CASSSDDREVYGYTF
many TRBD1 TRBJ1-2 TRBV27 TGTGCCAGCACATCGACAGGGACCTATGGCTACACCTTC CASTSTGTYGYTF
NA TRBD2 TRBJ2-7 TRBV12-3/TRBV12-4 TGTGCCAGCAGTTCCCACGGGACTAGCGGGAGCTACGAGCAGTACTTC CASSSHGTSGSYEQYF
NA NA TRBJ2-1 TRBV27 TGTGCCAGCAGGATTTACCATGAGCAGTTCTTC CASRIYHEQFF
many TRBD1 TRBJ2-3 TRBV24-1 TGTGCCACCAGTGATTTGCCCTCCCCGGGACAGGCCACAGATACGCAGTATTTT CATSDLPSPGQATDTQYF